This passage covers 3 T cell receptor beta chains from one sample sequenced in a study of blood T cell repertoires in COVID-19. The data were produced by immunoSEQ multiplex PCR, yet TCRdb's version contains in-frame clones alone and is incomplete. The data hold about 400,000 clones, with around 84% observed a single time. Input material: peripheral blood. The receptors originated from a human donor in a cohort sampled during active COVID-19.

This chain joins TRBV7-2 and TRBJ1-1; D remains ambiguous. This CDR3 has 13 residues. V was clipped by 8 bases and J by 0 bases, with 10 bases between them. From germline, CDR1 is SGHTA and CDR2 FQGNSA. Written as DNA, the CDR3 is TGTGCCAGCTCGAGGAATCTGAACACTGAAGCTTTCTTT. It encodes CASSRNLNTEAFF.

The V and J genes are TRBV9 and TRBJ2-3; D unresolved. The CDR3 totals 14 residues. CDR1 SGDLS and CDR2 YYNGEE come from the germline V gene. Trimming pared 2 bases from V and 2 bases from J, leaving 9 bases between. The CDR3 spells CASSVLQNTDTQYF. Written as DNA, the CDR3 is TGTGCCAGCAGCGTGCTGCAGAACACAGATACGCAGTATTTT. Supplemented by reference TRBV9 and TRBJ2-3, the full variable domain reads DSGVTQTPKHLITATGQRVTLRCSPRSGDLSVYWYQQSLDQGLQFLIQYYNGEERAKGNILERFSAQQFPDLHSELNLSSLELGDSALYFCASSVLQNTDTQYFGPGTRLTVL.

This clone was seen only once. The chain joins TRBV27 to TRBJ1-5; D unclear. This CDR3 contains 17 residues. V dropped 5 bases and J dropped 4 bases, with 21 bases sitting between them. Germline CDR1 MNHEY, CDR2 SMNVEV (reference sequence). For the CDR3, the DNA is TGTGCCAGCAGTGAGCGGGGTCCTATTTCCGAAAATCAGCCCCAGCATTTT. This sequence encodes CASSERGPISENQPQHF.